This is a list of T cell receptor beta chains from one sample in a study of blood T cells in healthy people across ages. TCRdb ran MiXCR on the 5' RACE reads and lists one entry per CDR3 protein. The profile shows around 650,000 distinct CDR3 sequences, less than 45% of them singletons. The sample comprised blood. Source of these receptors: a man of 80 years or more in good health. Both conserved end residues are part of each CDR3. The D gene is left open where the match is weak. Size is stated for part of the rows, as once, few or many counts, or as a class when the clone is expanded.

D	V	size	J	CDR3	DNA
TRBD2	TRBV5-1	.	TRBJ2-7	CASSFPSTSGFSYEQYF	TGCGCCAGCAGCTTCCCCTCAACTAGCGGCTTCTCCTACGAGCAGTACTTC
.	TRBV6-1	.	TRBJ1-5	CASSEGGGGQPQHF	TGTGCCAGCAGTGAAGGCGGGGGAGGACAGCCCCAGCATTTT
.	TRBV29-1	.	TRBJ1-1	CSVRGDYTEAFF	TGCAGCGTCCGGGGGGACTACACTGAAGCTTTCTTT
.	TRBV18	.	TRBJ1-2	CASSPGLGEPHGYTF	TGTGCCAGCTCACCAGGGTTGGGGGAACCCCATGGCTACACCTTC
TRBD1	TRBV27	many	TRBJ2-7	CASSLSWTGATGEQYF	TGTGCCAGCAGTTTATCCTGGACAGGGGCAACTGGCGAGCAGTACTTC
TRBD2	TRBV6-2/TRBV6-3	many	TRBJ2-3	CASSYASGYSSTDTQYF	TGTGCCAGCAGTTACGCTAGCGGATACTCTAGCACAGATACGCAGTATTTT
.	TRBV7-9	.	TRBJ2-2	CASPFGDRNTGELFF	TGTGCCAGCCCCTTTGGCGACAGGAACACCGGGGAGCTGTTTTTT
.	TRBV12-3/TRBV12-4	.	TRBJ2-3	CAGSPDTDTQYF	TGTGCCGGCAGTCCGGACACAGATACGCAGTATTTT
.	TRBV3-1	.	TRBJ1-5	CASSPATSNQPQHF	TGTGCCAGCAGCCCGGCGACCAGCAATCAGCCCCAGCATTTT
.	TRBV29-1	.	TRBJ2-3	CSLGEGGSTDTQYF	TGCAGCCTGGGGGAGGGGGGTAGCACAGATACGCAGTATTTT
TRBD1	TRBV19	.	TRBJ2-7	CASTDRYGEQYF	TGTGCCAGTACGGACAGGTACGGAGAGCAGTACTTC
.	TRBV7-3	.	TRBJ2-3	CASSLGHTNTQYF	TGTGCCAGCAGCTTAGGTCACACAAATACGCAGTATTTT
.	TRBV9	few	TRBJ2-1	CASSVESPGGYNEQFF	TGTGCCAGCAGCGTAGAGTCCCCGGGTGGCTACAATGAGCAGTTCTTC
TRBD1	TRBV29-1	many	TRBJ2-1	CSVETGGLSQFF	TGCAGCGTTGAAACAGGGGGCCTATCGCAGTTCTTC
TRBD1	TRBV5-1	few	TRBJ1-4	CASSVNTGGIEKLFF	TGCGCCAGCAGCGTGAATACAGGGGGGATTGAAAAACTGTTTTTT
.	TRBV25-1	.	TRBJ2-3	CASGTTGMSTDTRYF	TGTGCCAGCGGTACAACAGGGATGAGCACAGATACGCGGTATTTT
TRBD2	TRBV20-1	few	TRBJ2-7	CSARPGLAPEQYF	TGCAGTGCTAGACCCGGACTAGCGCCCGAGCAGTACTTC
.	TRBV5-6	.	TRBJ2-5	CASSAETRETQYF	TGTGCCAGCAGCGCGGAAACGCGTGAGACCCAGTACTTC
.	TRBV27	.	TRBJ1-1	CASSIIVNTEAFF	TGTGCCAGCAGTATTATCGTGAACACTGAAGCTTTCTTT
TRBD2	TRBV5-1	.	TRBJ2-7	CASSAVPGLAGNEQYF	TGCGCCAGCAGCGCGGTACCGGGACTAGCAGGGAACGAGCAGTACTTC
.	TRBV7-9	many	TRBJ2-5	CASSLAGSETQYF	TGTGCCAGCAGCTTGGCGGGGAGCGAGACCCAGTACTTC
TRBD2	TRBV25-1	few	TRBJ2-3	CASSEGQRGGLSTQYF	TGTGCCAGCAGTGAGGGCCAGCGGGGGGGCCTTTCCACGCAGTATTTT
TRBD2	TRBV7-2	once	TRBJ2-3	CASSFRYGGSGRDTQYF	TGTGCCAGCAGCTTTCGATACGGCGGGAGCGGTCGAGATACGCAGTATTTT
.	TRBV6-5	.	TRBJ1-2	CATVFDYGYTF	TGTGCCACCGTGTTCGACTATGGCTACACCTTC
TRBD2	TRBV4-3	.	TRBJ2-3	CASSQEASGVSSTDTQYF	TGCGCCAGCAGCCAAGAGGCCAGCGGGGTCTCTAGCACAGATACGCAGTATTTT
TRBD1	TRBV6-2/TRBV6-3	.	TRBJ2-3	CASSYSGTGGADTQYF	TGTGCCAGCAGTTACTCCGGGACAGGGGGCGCAGATACGCAGTATTTT
.	TRBV2	.	TRBJ2-6	CASSAGTTGANVLTF	TGTGCCAGCAGTGCCGGGACAACTGGGGCCAACGTCCTGACTTTC
TRBD1	TRBV7-6	.	TRBJ2-1	CASSLDRDRPNNEQFF	TGTGCCAGCAGCTTAGACCGGGACAGGCCTAACAATGAGCAGTTCTTC
.	TRBV20-1	.	TRBJ1-1	CSAGREITEAFF	TGCAGTGCTGGCAGGGAGATCACTGAAGCTTTCTTT
.	TRBV25-1	many	TRBJ2-1	CASSDAGQPSYNEQFF	TGTGCCAGCAGTGATGCGGGACAGCCCTCCTACAATGAGCAGTTCTTC
.	TRBV3-1	.	TRBJ2-7	CASSQRLDYEQYF	TGTGCCAGCAGCCAGAGACTGGATTACGAGCAGTACTTC
.	TRBV4-3	.	TRBJ2-2	CASSQVGRGNPNTGELFF	TGCGCCAGCAGCCAAGTGGGACGGGGGAACCCGAACACCGGGGAGCTGTTTTTT
TRBD1	TRBV5-1	.	TRBJ1-2	CASSSTTGQGGFGYTF	TGCGCCAGCAGCTCGACGACGGGACAGGGGGGTTTTGGCTACACCTTC
TRBD2	TRBV6-2/TRBV6-3	.	TRBJ2-1	CASSPGTSGYYNEQFF	TGTGCCAGCAGTCCCGGGACTAGCGGGTACTACAATGAGCAGTTCTTC